These T cell receptor beta chains were read from a single sample in a study of technical replicates of blood from a handful of donors. Data came from immunoSEQ multiplex PCR; TCRdb stores just in-frame clones and leaves some out. The sample includes under 85,000 clones, almost 98% of them seen just once. Sequencing was carried out using T cells isolated from PBMCs. The source is a human donor in good health. CDR3s leave out the opening cysteine and the closing phenylalanine or tryptophan. The order of the fields is CDR3 protein, V gene, CDR3 length.

cdr3_aa: ASRSSGGYGEQY
v_call: TRBV7-8
cdr3_length: 12

cdr3_aa: AWSGGTTHTEAF
v_call: TRBV30
cdr3_length: 12

cdr3_aa: ASSAPGTSGEQY
v_call: TRBV7-9
cdr3_length: 12

cdr3_aa: ASSPSGRAGNEQF
v_call: TRBV9
cdr3_length: 13

cdr3_aa: ATIPSGGNTGELF
v_call: TRBV6-1
cdr3_length: 13

cdr3_aa: ASTTGASPASGNAYNEQF
v_call: TRBV7-6
cdr3_length: 18

cdr3_aa: ASSQRSLALKRTYNEQF
v_call: TRBV7-9
cdr3_length: 17

cdr3_aa: ASSSAQGNEQY
v_call: TRBV7-7
cdr3_length: 11

cdr3_aa: ASSLGGLAGGPKVETQY
v_call: TRBV11-2
cdr3_length: 17

cdr3_aa: ASSLWGTSGVVFHEQY
v_call: TRBV27
cdr3_length: 16

cdr3_aa: ASSFGRRYEQY
v_call: TRBV27
cdr3_length: 11

cdr3_aa: ASSLIYDVALGSGKTDTQY
v_call: TRBV28
cdr3_length: 19

cdr3_aa: ASTRHVQETQY
v_call: TRBV5-8
cdr3_length: 11

cdr3_aa: ASSVGLAGTYEQY
v_call: TRBV9
cdr3_length: 13

cdr3_aa: ATSRVRTGLEGPQH
v_call: TRBV15
cdr3_length: 14

cdr3_aa: ASSEHRSKEKLF
v_call: TRBV6-1
cdr3_length: 12

cdr3_aa: ASLPGQGYQETQY
v_call: TRBV5-1
cdr3_length: 13

cdr3_aa: ASSQDPQGEAF
v_call: TRBV4-1
cdr3_length: 11

cdr3_aa: ASSQGGPSYEQY
v_call: TRBV4-1
cdr3_length: 12

cdr3_aa: ASSSGQGQNQPQH
v_call: TRBV7-9
cdr3_length: 13

cdr3_aa: ASSYSQAPNTEAF
v_call: TRBV6-5
cdr3_length: 13

cdr3_aa: ATSRDPSSGGYEQY
v_call: TRBV15
cdr3_length: 14

cdr3_aa: ASSLAADSEQY
v_call: TRBV7-7
cdr3_length: 11

cdr3_aa: ASSVGASGTSPNEQF
v_call: TRBV9
cdr3_length: 15

cdr3_aa: ASSLGQGPNEKLF
v_call: TRBV28
cdr3_length: 13

cdr3_aa: ASSQDESNYGYT
v_call: TRBV4-1
cdr3_length: 12

cdr3_aa: ASSYRDRLVNEQF
v_call: TRBV7-3
cdr3_length: 13

cdr3_aa: ASSSRKAGNTIY
v_call: TRBV5-6
cdr3_length: 12

cdr3_aa: ASSFGTGVYGYT
v_call: TRBV5-1
cdr3_length: 12

cdr3_aa: ANPSDRAPSGNTIY
v_call: TRBV9
cdr3_length: 14

cdr3_aa: ASSYPQGGSYEQY
v_call: TRBV28
cdr3_length: 13

cdr3_aa: ASSSAVSTREKVTQY
v_call: TRBV28
cdr3_length: 15

cdr3_aa: ASSKARLAGGHGTQY
v_call: TRBV21-1
cdr3_length: 15

cdr3_aa: ASSLGQAEQF
v_call: TRBV5-1
cdr3_length: 10

cdr3_aa: ASSSQGYDPATNEKLF
v_call: TRBV5-1
cdr3_length: 16

cdr3_aa: ASSQDLMKDTQY
v_call: TRBV14
cdr3_length: 12

cdr3_aa: ASSSAGFQNTEAF
v_call: TRBV7-9
cdr3_length: 13

cdr3_aa: ASSGPGGGNTGELF
v_call: TRBV2
cdr3_length: 14

cdr3_aa: ASSARTSVVAEQF
v_call: TRBV9
cdr3_length: 13

cdr3_aa: SVQSTGTDTQY
v_call: TRBV29-1
cdr3_length: 11

cdr3_aa: ASSPQGTDTQY
v_call: TRBV13
cdr3_length: 11

cdr3_aa: ASSFPGGLSIQY
v_call: TRBV28
cdr3_length: 12